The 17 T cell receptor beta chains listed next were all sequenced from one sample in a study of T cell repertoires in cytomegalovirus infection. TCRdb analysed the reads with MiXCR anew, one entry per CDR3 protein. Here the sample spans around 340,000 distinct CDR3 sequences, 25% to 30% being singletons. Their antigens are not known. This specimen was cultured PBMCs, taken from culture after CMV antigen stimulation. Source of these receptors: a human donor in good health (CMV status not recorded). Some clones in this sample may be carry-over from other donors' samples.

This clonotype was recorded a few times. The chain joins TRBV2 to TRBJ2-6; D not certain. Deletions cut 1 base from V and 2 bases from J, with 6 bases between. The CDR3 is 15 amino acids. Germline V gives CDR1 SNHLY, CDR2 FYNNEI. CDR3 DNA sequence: TGTGCCAGCAGTGAAGGCCCCCCTGGGGCCAACGTCCTGACTTTC. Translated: CASSEGPPGANVLTF.

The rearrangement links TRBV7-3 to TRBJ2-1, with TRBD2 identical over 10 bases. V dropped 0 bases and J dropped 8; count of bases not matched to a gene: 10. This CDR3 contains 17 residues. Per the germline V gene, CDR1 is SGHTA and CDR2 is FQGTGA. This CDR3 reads CASSLTLAGEGFDEQFF. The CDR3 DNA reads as TGTGCCAGCAGCTTAACCCTAGCGGGAGAAGGGTTCGATGAGCAGTTCTTC. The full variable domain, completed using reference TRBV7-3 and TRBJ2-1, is GAGVSQTPSNKVTEKGKYVELRCDPISGHTALYWYRQSLGQGPEFLIYFQGTGAADDSGLPNDRFFAVRPEGSVSTLKIQRTERGDSAVYLCASSLTLAGEGFDEQFFGPGTRLTVL.

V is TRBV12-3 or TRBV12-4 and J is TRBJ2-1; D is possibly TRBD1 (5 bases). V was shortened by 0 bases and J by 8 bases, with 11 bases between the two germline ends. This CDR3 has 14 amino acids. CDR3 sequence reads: CASSLARQIDEQFF. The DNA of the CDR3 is TGTGCCAGCAGTTTAGCGAGACAGATAGATGAGCAGTTCTTC.

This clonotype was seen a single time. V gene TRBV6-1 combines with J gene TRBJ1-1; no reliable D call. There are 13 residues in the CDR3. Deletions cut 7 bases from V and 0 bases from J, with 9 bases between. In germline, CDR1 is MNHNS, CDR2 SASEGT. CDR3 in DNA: TGTGCCAGCACCCAGGAGATGAACACTGAAGCTTTCTTT. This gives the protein CASTQEMNTEAFF.

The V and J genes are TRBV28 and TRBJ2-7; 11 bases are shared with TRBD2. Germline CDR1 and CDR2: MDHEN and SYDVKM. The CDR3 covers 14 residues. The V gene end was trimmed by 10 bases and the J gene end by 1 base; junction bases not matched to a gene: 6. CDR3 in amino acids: CATRTSGGSYEQYF. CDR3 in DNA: TGTGCCACCCGAACTAGCGGGGGATCCTACGAGCAGTACTTC.

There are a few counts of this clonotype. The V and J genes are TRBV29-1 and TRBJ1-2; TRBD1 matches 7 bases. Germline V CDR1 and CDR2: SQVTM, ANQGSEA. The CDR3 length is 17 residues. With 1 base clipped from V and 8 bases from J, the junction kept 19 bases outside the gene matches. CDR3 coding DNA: TGCAGCGTTGAAGGGGGTAGGGGGCGAGGCGATCCATGGGGCTACACCTTC. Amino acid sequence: CSVEGGRGRGDPWGYTF.

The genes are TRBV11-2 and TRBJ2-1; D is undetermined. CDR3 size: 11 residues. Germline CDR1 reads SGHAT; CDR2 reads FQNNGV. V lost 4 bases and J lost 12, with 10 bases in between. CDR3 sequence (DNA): TGTGCCAGCAGCTCCGGACCTCGGCAGTTCTTC. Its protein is CASSSGPRQFF.

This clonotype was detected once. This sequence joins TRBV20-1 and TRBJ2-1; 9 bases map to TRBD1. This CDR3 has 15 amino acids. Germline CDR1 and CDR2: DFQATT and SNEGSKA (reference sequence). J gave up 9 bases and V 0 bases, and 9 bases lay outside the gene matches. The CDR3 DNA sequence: TGCAGTGCTAGAGAGGGACAGGGTTATATGGGTGAGCAGTTCTTC. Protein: CSAREGQGYMGEQFF.

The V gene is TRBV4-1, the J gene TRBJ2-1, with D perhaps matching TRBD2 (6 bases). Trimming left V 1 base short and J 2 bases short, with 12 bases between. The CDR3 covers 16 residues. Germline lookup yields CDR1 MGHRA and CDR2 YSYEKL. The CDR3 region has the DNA TGCGCCAGCAGCCAAGTAGGTAGCGGAGCCTACAATGAGCAGTTCTTC. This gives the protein CASSQVGSGAYNEQFF.

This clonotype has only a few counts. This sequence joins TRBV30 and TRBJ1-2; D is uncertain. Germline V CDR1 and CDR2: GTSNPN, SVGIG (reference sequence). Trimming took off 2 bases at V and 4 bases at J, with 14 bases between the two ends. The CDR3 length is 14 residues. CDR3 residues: CAWSLYPDGYGYTF. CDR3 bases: TGTGCCTGGAGTCTCTACCCCGACGGCTATGGCTACACCTTC.

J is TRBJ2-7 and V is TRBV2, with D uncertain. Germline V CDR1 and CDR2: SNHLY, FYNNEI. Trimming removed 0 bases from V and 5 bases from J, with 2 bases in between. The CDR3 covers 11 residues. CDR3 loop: CASSEADEQYF. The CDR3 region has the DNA TGTGCCAGCAGTGAAGCGGACGAGCAGTACTTC.

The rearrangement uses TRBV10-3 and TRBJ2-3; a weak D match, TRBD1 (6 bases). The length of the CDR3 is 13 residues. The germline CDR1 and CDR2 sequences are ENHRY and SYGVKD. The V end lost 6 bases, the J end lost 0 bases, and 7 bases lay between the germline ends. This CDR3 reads CAIRGQSTDTQYF. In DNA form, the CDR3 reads TGTGCCATCAGAGGACAGAGCACAGATACGCAGTATTTT.

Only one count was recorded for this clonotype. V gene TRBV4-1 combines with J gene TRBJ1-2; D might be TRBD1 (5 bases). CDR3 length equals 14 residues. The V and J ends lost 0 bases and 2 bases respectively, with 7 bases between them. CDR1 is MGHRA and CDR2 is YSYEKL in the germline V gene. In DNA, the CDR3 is TGCGCCAGCAGCCAAGACCGACAGAACTATGGCTACACCTTC. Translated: CASSQDRQNYGYTF.

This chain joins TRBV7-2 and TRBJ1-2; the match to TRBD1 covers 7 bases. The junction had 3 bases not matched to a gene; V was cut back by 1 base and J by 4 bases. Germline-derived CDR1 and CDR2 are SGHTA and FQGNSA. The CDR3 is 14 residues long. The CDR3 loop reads CASSLGQGVYGYTF. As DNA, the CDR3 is TGTGCCAGCAGCTTAGGGCAGGGGGTCTATGGCTACACCTTC.

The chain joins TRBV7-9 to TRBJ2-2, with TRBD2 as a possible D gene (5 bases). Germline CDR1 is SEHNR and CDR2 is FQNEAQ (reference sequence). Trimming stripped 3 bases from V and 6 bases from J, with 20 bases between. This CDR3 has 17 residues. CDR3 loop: CASSLTTGPTAAGELFF. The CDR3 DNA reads TGTGCCAGCAGCTTGACTACCGGGCCCACGGCAGCCGGGGAGCTGTTTTTT.

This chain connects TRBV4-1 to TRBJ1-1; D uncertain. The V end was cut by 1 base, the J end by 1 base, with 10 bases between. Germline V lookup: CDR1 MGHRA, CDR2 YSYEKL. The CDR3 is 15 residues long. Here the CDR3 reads CASSQVPTANTEAFF. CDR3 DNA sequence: TGCGCCAGCAGCCAAGTTCCGACGGCGAACACTGAAGCTTTCTTT.

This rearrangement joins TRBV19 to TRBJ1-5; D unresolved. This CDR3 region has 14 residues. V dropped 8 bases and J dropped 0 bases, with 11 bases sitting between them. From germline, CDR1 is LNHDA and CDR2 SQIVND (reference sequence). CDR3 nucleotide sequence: TGTGCCAGTGCCCCCACCGGTAGCAATCAGCCCCAGCATTTT. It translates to CASAPTGSNQPQHF.